A selection of T cell receptor beta chains follows, all from one sample in a study of beta chain features in type 1 diabetes. Repertoires were generated with immunoSEQ multiplex PCR, while TCRdb's copy carries only in-frame clones and drops some. This sample yields nearly 700,000 clones, of which roughly 12% are seen a single time; approximately 0.021% belongs to the top ten. Sequencing was done on a sample of naive CD4+ T cells from blood. Every receptor here comes from a young man with type 1 diabetes. The CDR3 runs from the conserved cysteine through the conserved F or W. The order of the fields is J gene, clone size, V gene, D gene, CDR3 DNA, CDR3 protein. D genes are given only for firm matches. Size is stated for part of the rows, as once, few or many counts, or as a class when the clone is expanded.

J gene: TRBJ1-6
clone size: .
V gene: TRBV6-1
D gene: TRBD1
CDR3 DNA: TGTGCCATCAGTGACAGGGTGTTACCCCTCCACTTT
CDR3 protein: CAISDRVLPLHF

J gene: TRBJ2-5
clone size: .
V gene: TRBV7-8
D gene: .
CDR3 DNA: TGTGCCAGCAGCTTAGGCTTTCAAGAGACCCAGTACTTC
CDR3 protein: CASSLGFQETQYF

J gene: TRBJ2-7
clone size: .
V gene: TRBV18
D gene: .
CDR3 DNA: TGTGCCAGCTCACCTAAGGCGACGGACACCTACGAGCAGTACTTC
CDR3 protein: CASSPKATDTYEQYF

J gene: TRBJ1-5
clone size: few
V gene: TRBV30
D gene: TRBD1
CDR3 DNA: TGTGCCTGGTCTAAGGGACAGCTCAATCAGCCCCAGCATTTT
CDR3 protein: CAWSKGQLNQPQHF

J gene: TRBJ1-6
clone size: few
V gene: TRBV5-1
D gene: .
CDR3 DNA: TGCGCCCCACGGACGGATCAGCCACCCCTCCACTTT
CDR3 protein: CAPRTDQPPLHF

J gene: TRBJ2-1
clone size: few
V gene: TRBV7-9
D gene: .
CDR3 DNA: TGTGCCAGCAGCTTAGCGGCAGGCAATGAGCAGTTCTTC
CDR3 protein: CASSLAAGNEQFF

J gene: TRBJ2-5
clone size: .
V gene: TRBV14
D gene: .
CDR3 DNA: TGTGCCAGCAGCCCACAGGTTCAAGAGACCCAGTACTTC
CDR3 protein: CASSPQVQETQYF

J gene: TRBJ1-5
clone size: few
V gene: TRBV18
D gene: TRBD1
CDR3 DNA: TGTGCCAGCTCACCACAGACAGGGTCCAATCAGCCCCAGCATTTT
CDR3 protein: CASSPQTGSNQPQHF

J gene: TRBJ2-6
clone size: few
V gene: TRBV25-1
D gene: .
CDR3 DNA: TGTGCCAGCAGTGAGTTGGGGGCCAACGTCCTGACTTTC
CDR3 protein: CASSELGANVLTF

J gene: TRBJ2-1
clone size: .
V gene: TRBV6-5
D gene: .
CDR3 DNA: TGTGCCAGCAGCTTTACAGGGAGCTCCTACAATGAGCAGTTCTTC
CDR3 protein: CASSFTGSSYNEQFF

J gene: TRBJ2-5
clone size: .
V gene: TRBV5-1
D gene: TRBD2
CDR3 DNA: TGCGCCAGCAGAACCGGGACTAGTGAAGAGACCCAGTACTTC
CDR3 protein: CASRTGTSEETQYF

J gene: TRBJ2-5
clone size: .
V gene: TRBV9
D gene: TRBD2
CDR3 DNA: TGTGCCAGCAGCGCGACTAGCGGGGGGCCCGAGACCCAGTACTTC
CDR3 protein: CASSATSGGPETQYF

J gene: TRBJ1-2
clone size: .
V gene: TRBV9
D gene: TRBD1
CDR3 DNA: TGTGCCAGCAGCGTAGACCCGGGACAGGGGGCGGGTGGCTACACCTTC
CDR3 protein: CASSVDPGQGAGGYTF

J gene: TRBJ2-7
clone size: .
V gene: TRBV5-1
D gene: TRBD2
CDR3 DNA: TGCGCCAGCAGCTTGACTAGCGGGGGTAACGACGAGCAGTACTTC
CDR3 protein: CASSLTSGGNDEQYF

J gene: TRBJ2-3
clone size: .
V gene: TRBV10-1
D gene: TRBD1
CDR3 DNA: TGCGCCAGCAGCACCGGGACAGACACAGATACGCAGTATTTT
CDR3 protein: CASSTGTDTDTQYF

J gene: TRBJ2-5
clone size: .
V gene: TRBV2
D gene: .
CDR3 DNA: TGTGCCACCCTTCGAAGCCCGGAGACCCAGTACTTC
CDR3 protein: CATLRSPETQYF

J gene: TRBJ2-3
clone size: few
V gene: TRBV20-1
D gene: .
CDR3 DNA: TGCAGTGCTCCCCAGAAGGGGAACCTTGAGTTT
CDR3 protein: CSAPQKGNLEF

J gene: TRBJ1-2
clone size: few
V gene: TRBV7-2
D gene: TRBD1
CDR3 DNA: TGTGCCAGCAGCCAATCTCGGGACAGGGTAAACGGCTACACCTTC
CDR3 protein: CASSQSRDRVNGYTF

J gene: TRBJ1-5
clone size: .
V gene: TRBV30
D gene: .
CDR3 DNA: TGTGCCTGGAGTGTACGACCAAATCAGCCCCAGCATTTT
CDR3 protein: CAWSVRPNQPQHF

J gene: TRBJ2-1
clone size: .
V gene: TRBV5-4
D gene: .
CDR3 DNA: TGTGCCAGCAGCACCTGGGCTAGTTGGGGTGAGCAGTTCTTC
CDR3 protein: CASSTWASWGEQFF

J gene: TRBJ2-7
clone size: .
V gene: TRBV10-2
D gene: .
CDR3 DNA: TGCGCCAGCAGTGCTTCCCCGTTCTACGAGCAGTACTTC
CDR3 protein: CASSASPFYEQYF

J gene: TRBJ2-3
clone size: .
V gene: TRBV15
D gene: .
CDR3 DNA: TGTGCCACCAGCAGAGATGAGACAATGGCAGATACGCAGTATTTT
CDR3 protein: CATSRDETMADTQYF

J gene: TRBJ1-1
clone size: .
V gene: TRBV6-6
D gene: .
CDR3 DNA: TGTGCCAGCAGTTCTCCCCCAGACAACACTGAAGCTTTCTTT
CDR3 protein: CASSSPPDNTEAFF

J gene: TRBJ1-5
clone size: .
V gene: TRBV6-5
D gene: TRBD1
CDR3 DNA: TGTGCCAGCAGTACTCAGGGGGGGCCGGATCAGCCCCAGCATTTT
CDR3 protein: CASSTQGGPDQPQHF

J gene: TRBJ2-7
clone size: .
V gene: TRBV5-1
D gene: .
CDR3 DNA: TGCGCCAGCAGCGAGTCCTACGAGCAGTACTTC
CDR3 protein: CASSESYEQYF

J gene: TRBJ2-2
clone size: .
V gene: TRBV19
D gene: TRBD1
CDR3 DNA: TGTGCCAGTAGCCGACAGGGGTGGTACACCGGGGAGCTGTTTTTT
CDR3 protein: CASSRQGWYTGELFF

J gene: TRBJ1-2
clone size: .
V gene: TRBV28
D gene: .
CDR3 DNA: TGTGCCAGCAGTTTCTCCGCGGCTAACTATGGCTACACCTTC
CDR3 protein: CASSFSAANYGYTF

J gene: TRBJ2-1
clone size: .
V gene: TRBV6-5
D gene: .
CDR3 DNA: TGTGCCAGCAGATCGGGGCTAGCTGCGGGTGAGCAGTTCTTC
CDR3 protein: CASRSGLAAGEQFF

J gene: TRBJ2-7
clone size: few
V gene: TRBV5-7
D gene: .
CDR3 DNA: TGTGCCAGCAGCGGAGGACTGAGCTACGAGCAGTACTTC
CDR3 protein: CASSGGLSYEQYF

J gene: TRBJ1-1
clone size: .
V gene: TRBV6-1
D gene: .
CDR3 DNA: TGTGCCAGCAGGCAGGGTTTGACTGAAGCTTTCTTT
CDR3 protein: CASRQGLTEAFF

J gene: TRBJ1-2
clone size: few
V gene: TRBV29-1
D gene: .
CDR3 DNA: TGCAGCGTTGAAGGACCTGGGGGTGGCTACACCTTC
CDR3 protein: CSVEGPGGGYTF

J gene: TRBJ1-5
clone size: few
V gene: TRBV25-1
D gene: .
CDR3 DNA: TGTGCCAGCAGTCGAGGGCATGGCAATCAGCCCCAGCATTTT
CDR3 protein: CASSRGHGNQPQHF

J gene: TRBJ2-3
clone size: few
V gene: TRBV18
D gene: TRBD2
CDR3 DNA: TGTGCCAGCTCACCACAGTCGGGGGGGCTAACAGATACGCAGTATTTT
CDR3 protein: CASSPQSGGLTDTQYF

J gene: TRBJ1-2
clone size: few
V gene: TRBV11-2
D gene: .
CDR3 DNA: TGTGCCAGCAGCTCGAATCCGGACTATGGCTACACCTTC
CDR3 protein: CASSSNPDYGYTF

J gene: TRBJ1-1
clone size: .
V gene: TRBV6-5
D gene: TRBD1
CDR3 DNA: TGTGCCAGCAGTTGGGAGTCGACAGGGCAGAGCACTGAAGCTTTCTTT
CDR3 protein: CASSWESTGQSTEAFF

J gene: TRBJ1-1
clone size: few
V gene: TRBV25-1
D gene: .
CDR3 DNA: TGTGCCAGCAGTGTTGCAGGGAGGGGGGTGAACACTGAAGCTTTCTTT
CDR3 protein: CASSVAGRGVNTEAFF

J gene: TRBJ2-5
clone size: few
V gene: TRBV6-5
D gene: .
CDR3 DNA: TGTGCCAGCAGTTACTCGTCCACGGGTCGGAGCCAGTACTTC
CDR3 protein: CASSYSSTGRSQYF

J gene: TRBJ2-1
clone size: few
V gene: TRBV18
D gene: TRBD1
CDR3 DNA: TGTGCCAGCGGGACAGTTAACAATGAGCAGTTCTTC
CDR3 protein: CASGTVNNEQFF

J gene: TRBJ1-1
clone size: once
V gene: TRBV15
D gene: TRBD1
CDR3 DNA: TGTGCCACCAGCAGAGGGGCTCAGGGGGATAGATACGGTAACACTGAAGCTTTCTTT
CDR3 protein: CATSRGAQGDRYGNTEAFF

J gene: TRBJ2-1
clone size: few
V gene: TRBV30
D gene: .
CDR3 DNA: TGTGCCTGCCGGGGGCCCCATTCCTACAATGAGCAGTTCTTC
CDR3 protein: CACRGPHSYNEQFF

J gene: TRBJ2-7
clone size: few
V gene: TRBV2
D gene: .
CDR3 DNA: TGTGCCAGCAGTGTGGAGGGGGGTGCCTACGAGCAGTACTTC
CDR3 protein: CASSVEGGAYEQYF

J gene: TRBJ1-2
clone size: few
V gene: TRBV19
D gene: TRBD1
CDR3 DNA: TGTGCCAGTAGCCCAGGGGGCGAAGGTTATGGCTACACCTTC
CDR3 protein: CASSPGGEGYGYTF

J gene: TRBJ2-2
clone size: .
V gene: TRBV18
D gene: TRBD2
CDR3 DNA: TGTGCCAGCTCACCCATACTTCGGACTAGCGGGGGGACGAGCACCGGGGAGCTGTTTTTT
CDR3 protein: CASSPILRTSGGTSTGELFF

J gene: TRBJ1-1
clone size: .
V gene: TRBV29-1
D gene: .
CDR3 DNA: TGCAGCGCCTCTGAGAACTTGGACACTGAAGCTTTCTTT
CDR3 protein: CSASENLDTEAFF

J gene: TRBJ2-5
clone size: .
V gene: TRBV15
D gene: TRBD2
CDR3 DNA: TGTGCCACCAGCATTGGACTAGCCCTAGAGACCCAGTACTTC
CDR3 protein: CATSIGLALETQYF

J gene: TRBJ2-1
clone size: few
V gene: TRBV28
D gene: TRBD2
CDR3 DNA: TGTGCCAGCAGTTTTAGCGGGTCCTCCTACAATGAGCAGTTCTTC
CDR3 protein: CASSFSGSSYNEQFF

J gene: TRBJ2-3
clone size: .
V gene: TRBV9
D gene: .
CDR3 DNA: TGTGCCAGCAGCGTCCGTGGGACAGAGGACTACCTAAGCACAGATACGCAGTATTTT
CDR3 protein: CASSVRGTEDYLSTDTQYF

J gene: TRBJ2-1
clone size: few
V gene: TRBV10-3
D gene: TRBD1
CDR3 DNA: TGTGCCACCTGGGACAGCACCTACAATGAGCAGTTCTTC
CDR3 protein: CATWDSTYNEQFF

J gene: TRBJ2-5
clone size: .
V gene: TRBV29-1
D gene: TRBD1
CDR3 DNA: TGCAGCGTTCCCACAGGGGGGCAGACCCAGTACTTC
CDR3 protein: CSVPTGGQTQYF

J gene: TRBJ1-5
clone size: few
V gene: TRBV5-6
D gene: .
CDR3 DNA: TGTGCCAGCAGCTTGAACTGGATTCACGGTCAGCCCCAGCATTTT
CDR3 protein: CASSLNWIHGQPQHF

J gene: TRBJ2-2
clone size: .
V gene: TRBV7-9
D gene: .
CDR3 DNA: TGTGCCAGCAGCTTAAAGTTGAACACCGGGGAGCTGTTTTTT
CDR3 protein: CASSLKLNTGELFF

J gene: TRBJ1-1
clone size: .
V gene: TRBV15
D gene: .
CDR3 DNA: TGTGCCACCAGCAGAGATTTCGTAGGGTCGAACACTGAAGCTTTCTTT
CDR3 protein: CATSRDFVGSNTEAFF

J gene: TRBJ1-4
clone size: .
V gene: TRBV6-6
D gene: TRBD1
CDR3 DNA: TGTGCCAGCAGCACGGCCGGGACAGCGAATGAAAAACTGTTTTTT
CDR3 protein: CASSTAGTANEKLFF

J gene: TRBJ1-5
clone size: .
V gene: TRBV15
D gene: .
CDR3 DNA: TGTGCCACCAGCATTGGGGGCCTTAGCCATCAGCCCCAGCATTTT
CDR3 protein: CATSIGGLSHQPQHF

J gene: TRBJ1-2
clone size: few
V gene: TRBV2
D gene: .
CDR3 DNA: TGTGCCAGCAGTGAAAACGCTAACTATGGCTACACCTTC
CDR3 protein: CASSENANYGYTF

J gene: TRBJ1-5
clone size: .
V gene: TRBV5-1
D gene: .
CDR3 DNA: TGCGCCAGCAGGCCCTCGTGGGATTTTAGCAATCAGCCCCAGCATTTT
CDR3 protein: CASRPSWDFSNQPQHF

J gene: TRBJ2-3
clone size: few
V gene: TRBV28
D gene: .
CDR3 DNA: TGTGCCAGCACTCCCCGGCCGGATACGCAGTATTTT
CDR3 protein: CASTPRPDTQYF

J gene: TRBJ1-2
clone size: .
V gene: TRBV5-6
D gene: .
CDR3 DNA: TGTGCCAGCAGCAGCCCGGGGAAGGGGTTCGGAGGCTACACCTTC
CDR3 protein: CASSSPGKGFGGYTF

J gene: TRBJ2-5
clone size: .
V gene: TRBV29-1
D gene: .
CDR3 DNA: TGCAGCGTTCAAGGAAACCCCGAGGGCGAGACCCAGTACTTC
CDR3 protein: CSVQGNPEGETQYF

J gene: TRBJ1-1
clone size: few
V gene: TRBV14
D gene: .
CDR3 DNA: TGTGCCAGCAGCCAACCCCAGGGGAGGGACACTGAAGCTTTCTTT
CDR3 protein: CASSQPQGRDTEAFF